This TCR beta chain was sequenced in a study of early T cells in non-severe SARS-CoV-2 infection. Study background: Sequencing of unsorted whole blood was done on bulk RNA, leaving chains unpaired. Overall study results and limits: Reliance on VDJdb matching favored anti-spike CD8 responses; private and CD4 specificities were missed.

A few counts support this clonotype. Its matching antigen is unknown. In the library, individual cDNA molecules carried attached unique molecular identifiers. TCRdb re-derived calls from the 5' RACE reads in MiXCR, one entry per CDR3 protein. The sample yields roughly 66,000 distinct CDR3 sequences, approximately 9% seen once. This CDR3 contains 16 residues. V trimming: 4 bases; J trimming: 7 bases; junction bases outside the gene matches: 11. The V gene's germline CDR1 is MNHEY and CDR2 SMNVEV (reference sequence). This chain uses TRBV27 with TRBJ1-4; TRBD1 aligns across 8 bases. The source of this sequence is an adult who was a healthcare worker with PCR-confirmed SARS-CoV-2 infection or an uninfected control (not recorded which). The sequenced sample consisted of whole blood. CDR3 DNA: TGTGCCAGCAGTTCCGGATTTACAGGGGGGACTGAAAAACTGTTTTTT. Its translation: CASSSGFTGGTEKLFF.